Listed below are T cell receptor beta chains from one sample, sequenced in a study of cytomegalovirus exposure and HLA in healthy donors. TCRdb keeps only in-frame clones here, not all; method: immunoSEQ multiplex PCR. The sample shows more than 150,000 clones, 80% to 85% of them seen only once. Specimen: PBMCs. The receptor set was obtained from a woman between 18 and 29 years old in good health and CMV-seronegative. CDR3s leave out the opening cysteine and the closing phenylalanine or tryptophan. The D gene is left open where the match is weak. Part of the rows lack a size; the others show once, few, many or a class for expanded clones.

NA | TRBV5-1 | TRBD1 | ASSLPGIPTGEQY
NA | TRBV10-1 | TRBD1 | ASSRDRVSRSRNTIY
NA | TRBV28 | TRBD1 | ASRDQGARGYT
once | TRBV28 | NA | ASLSRGTEAF
NA | TRBV7-9 | TRBD1 | ASSLARGQVWSAGELF
NA | TRBV28 | NA | ASSRLGQNGYT
NA | TRBV7-9 | TRBD1 | ASSRDRAGIANTGELF
NA | TRBV12-5 | NA | ASGGGVGMNTEAF
NA | TRBV19 | NA | ASSIEGRGSPLH
once | TRBV12-5 | NA | ASGTDLNEKLF
once | TRBV18 | NA | ASSLIGDQPQH
NA | TRBV18 | NA | ASSPNKSSYEQY
NA | TRBV27 | TRBD1 | ASIGTGSSAF
NA | TRBV19 | TRBD1 | AARTGRGGKNTEAF
NA | TRBV7-9 | NA | ASSARSYNEQF
few | TRBV19 | TRBD2 | ASSSVAGSTDTQY
NA | TRBV4-1 | TRBD1 | ASSRQGSGNTIY
NA | TRBV19 | TRBD1 | ASNPDRDTDTQY
NA | TRBV10-2 | NA | ASSELETHRDTQY
NA | TRBV6-6 | NA | ASSYGRGNTEAF
NA | TRBV7-8 | TRBD2 | ASSLAFFGGLAAYNEQF
NA | TRBV5-1 | NA | ASSSTTRKEKLF
once | TRBV11-1 | TRBD1 | ASSSRAGGHGANGLT
NA | TRBV7-9 | NA | ASRNQQGRELF
NA | TRBV19 | TRBD2 | ASSSGGETQY
NA | TRBV19 | NA | ASSITGSNQPQH
NA | TRBV5-1 | NA | ASAPGLPGYEQY
NA | TRBV27 | NA | ASSQLRRLGARYNEQF
few | TRBV10-3 | TRBD1 | AISGTGNGYGYT
few | TRBV18 | NA | ASSPRDLRTEAF
NA | TRBV7-8 | NA | ASMETAGNYQPQH
NA | TRBV9 | NA | ASSVEGGRRYT
NA | TRBV7-6 | NA | ASSLLSGGMNTEAF
few | TRBV11-2 | TRBD1 | ASSSQNRGGNEQY
NA | TRBV15 | NA | ATSRQGLGGYT
NA | TRBV6-5 | NA | ASSYRTPAYNSPLH
NA | TRBV5-6 | NA | ASSFGEAYEQY
NA | TRBV11-2 | NA | ASSLGGLGGADTQY
NA | TRBV6-1 | TRBD2 | ASSEAGSAGGVNTQY
NA | TRBV5-6 | TRBD1 | ASSLDPVARQGGAGTQY
NA | TRBV28 | TRBD1 | ASSQPQTGDSPLH
few | TRBV30 | NA | AWRRQPNTEAF
NA | TRBV19 | NA | ASTTPSRGYNQPQH
NA | TRBV13 | NA | ASSLGHGGGYT
NA | TRBV7-9 | TRBD1 | ASSRSDRGIGYGYT
NA | TRBV6-4 | NA | ASSEGLEYNEQF
NA | TRBV2 | TRBD1 | ASRPGQGSYNEQF
few | TRBV6-5 | TRBD1 | ASSPTGTGTQY
NA | TRBV30 | TRBD1 | AWSVWPRDRGETQY
NA | TRBV7-2 | NA | ASRRSGMNTEAF
NA | TRBV5-1 | NA | ASSFSIVSGANVLT